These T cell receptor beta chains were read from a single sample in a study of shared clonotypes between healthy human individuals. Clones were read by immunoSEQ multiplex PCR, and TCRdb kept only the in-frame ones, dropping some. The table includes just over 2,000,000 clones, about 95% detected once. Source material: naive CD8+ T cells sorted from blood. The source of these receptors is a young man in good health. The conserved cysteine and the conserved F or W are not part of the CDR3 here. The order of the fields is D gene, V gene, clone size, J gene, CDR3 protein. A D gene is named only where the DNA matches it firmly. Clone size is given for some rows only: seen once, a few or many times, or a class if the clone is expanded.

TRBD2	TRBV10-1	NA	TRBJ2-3	ASSESSGGETDTQY
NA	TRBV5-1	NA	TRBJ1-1	ASSPGWLGTEAF
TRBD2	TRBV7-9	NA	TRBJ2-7	AARGGEGYEQY
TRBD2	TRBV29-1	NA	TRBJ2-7	SVVGAGGPYEQY
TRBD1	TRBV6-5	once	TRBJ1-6	ASRPDRAWNSPLH
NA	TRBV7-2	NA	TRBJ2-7	ASSLVEGAYEQY
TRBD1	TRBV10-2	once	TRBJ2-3	ASTRSGTGIFTDTQY
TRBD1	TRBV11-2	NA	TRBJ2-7	ASSLATRGQPEQY
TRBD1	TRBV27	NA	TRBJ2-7	ASSSEGQGLYEQY
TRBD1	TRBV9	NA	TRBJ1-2	ASSGGTGYYGYT
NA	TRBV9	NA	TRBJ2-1	ASSVGIYNEQF